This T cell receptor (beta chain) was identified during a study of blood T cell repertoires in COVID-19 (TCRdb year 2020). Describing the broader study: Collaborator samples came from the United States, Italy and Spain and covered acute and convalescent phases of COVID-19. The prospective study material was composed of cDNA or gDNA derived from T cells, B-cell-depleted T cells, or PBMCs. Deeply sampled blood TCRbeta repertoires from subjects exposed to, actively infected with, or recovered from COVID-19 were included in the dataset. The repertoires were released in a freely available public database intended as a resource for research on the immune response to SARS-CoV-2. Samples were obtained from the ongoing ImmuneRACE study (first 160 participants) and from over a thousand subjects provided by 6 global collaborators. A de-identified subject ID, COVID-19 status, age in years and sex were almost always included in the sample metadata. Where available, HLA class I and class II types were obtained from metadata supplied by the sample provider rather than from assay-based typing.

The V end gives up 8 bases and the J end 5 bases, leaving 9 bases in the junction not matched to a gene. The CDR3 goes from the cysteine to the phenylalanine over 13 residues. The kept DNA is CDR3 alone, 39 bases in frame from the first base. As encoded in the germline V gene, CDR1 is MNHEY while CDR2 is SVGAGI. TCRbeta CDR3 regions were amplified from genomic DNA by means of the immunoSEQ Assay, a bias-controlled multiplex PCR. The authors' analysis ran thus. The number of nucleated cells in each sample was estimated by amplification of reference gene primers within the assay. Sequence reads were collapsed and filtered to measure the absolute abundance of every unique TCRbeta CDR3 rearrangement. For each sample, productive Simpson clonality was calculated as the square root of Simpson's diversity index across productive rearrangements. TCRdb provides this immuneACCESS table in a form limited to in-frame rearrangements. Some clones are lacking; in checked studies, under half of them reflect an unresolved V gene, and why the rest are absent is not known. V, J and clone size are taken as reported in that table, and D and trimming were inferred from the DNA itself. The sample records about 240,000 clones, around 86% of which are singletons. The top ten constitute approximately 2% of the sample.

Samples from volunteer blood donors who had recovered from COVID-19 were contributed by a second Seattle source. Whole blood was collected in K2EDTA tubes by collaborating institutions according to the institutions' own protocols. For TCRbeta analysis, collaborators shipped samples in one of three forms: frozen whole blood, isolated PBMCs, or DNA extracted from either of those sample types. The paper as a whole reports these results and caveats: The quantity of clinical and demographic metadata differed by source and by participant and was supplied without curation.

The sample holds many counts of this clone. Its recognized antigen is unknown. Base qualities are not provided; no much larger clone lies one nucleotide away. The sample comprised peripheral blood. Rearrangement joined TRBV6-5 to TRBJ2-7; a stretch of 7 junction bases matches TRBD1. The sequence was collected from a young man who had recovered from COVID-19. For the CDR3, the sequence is CASSKNRGHEQYF. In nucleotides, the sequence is TGTGCCAGCTCAAAAAACAGGGGTCACGAGCAGTACTTC.